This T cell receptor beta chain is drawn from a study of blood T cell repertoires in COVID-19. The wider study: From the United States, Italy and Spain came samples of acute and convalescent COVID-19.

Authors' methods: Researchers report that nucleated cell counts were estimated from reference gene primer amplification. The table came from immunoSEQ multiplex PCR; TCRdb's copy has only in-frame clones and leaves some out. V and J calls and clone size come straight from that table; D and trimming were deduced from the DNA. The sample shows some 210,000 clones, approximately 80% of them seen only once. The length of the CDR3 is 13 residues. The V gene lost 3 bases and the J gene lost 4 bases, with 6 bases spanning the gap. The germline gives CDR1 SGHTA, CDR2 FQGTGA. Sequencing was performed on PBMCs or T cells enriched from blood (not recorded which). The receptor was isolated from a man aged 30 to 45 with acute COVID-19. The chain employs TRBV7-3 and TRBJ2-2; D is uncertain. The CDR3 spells CASSFSGTGELFF. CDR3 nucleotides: TGTGCCAGCAGCTTCTCAGGCACCGGGGAGCTGTTTTTT.